The T cell receptor beta chain described here comes from a study of early T cells in non-severe SARS-CoV-2 infection. Study summary: Chains were not paired, and sequencing was done on bulk RNA from unsorted whole blood.

Findings and limits, study-wide: Using VDJdb, the matching emphasized anti-spike CD8 responses while missing private and CD4 specificities.

The CDR3 contains 15 residues. Germline CDR1 reads ENHRY; CDR2 reads SYGVKD. Trimming removed 7 bases at V and 5 bases at J, with 18 bases between. Molecules of cDNA were individually given unique molecular identifiers that were attached to them. MiXCR was run by TCRdb on the 5' RACE reads, yielding one entry per CDR3 protein. The profile shows 55,000 to 65,000 distinct CDR3 sequences, around 12% of them singletons. This clonotype has ten or more counts. The antigen is undetermined. The receptor's source is an adult who was a healthcare worker with PCR-confirmed SARS-CoV-2 infection or an uninfected control (not recorded which). The genes are TRBV10-3 and TRBJ1-5; D possibly corresponds to TRBD1 (5 bases). The specimen was whole blood. CDR3 in amino acids: CAITSTPEGDQPQHF. CDR3 DNA: TGTGCCATCACCTCTACCCCCGAAGGGGATCAGCCCCAGCATTTT.